A selection of T cell receptor beta chains follows, all from one sample in a study of B cell selection in AIRE deficiency. Measured with immunoSEQ multiplex PCR; TCRdb has only the in-frame clones, and not every one. The table has around 20,000 clones, approximately 94% seen once; the top ten hold 0.89%. Sequenced: CD4+CD25+ Tregs sorted from PBMCs. These receptors originate from a human donor in good health. The conserved cysteine and the conserved F or W are not part of the CDR3 here.

CDR3 length: 11; J gene: TRBJ2-7; V gene: TRBV10-2; CDR3 protein: ASCRDAFYEQY
CDR3 length: 15; J gene: TRBJ2-3; V gene: TRBV7-2; CDR3 protein: ASSLAFTGTLTDTQY
CDR3 length: 14; J gene: TRBJ1-5; V gene: TRBV6-6; CDR3 protein: ASRMSGGLGNQPQH
CDR3 length: 16; J gene: TRBJ2-2; V gene: TRBV9; CDR3 protein: ASSSRRGRAGNTGELF
CDR3 length: 12; J gene: TRBJ2-1; V gene: TRBV4-2; CDR3 protein: ASRRAEGVHEQF
CDR3 length: 12; J gene: TRBJ1-2; V gene: TRBV7-9; CDR3 protein: ASSPRDRRYGYT
CDR3 length: 12; J gene: TRBJ1-4; V gene: TRBV7-9; CDR3 protein: ASSERGAREKLF
CDR3 length: 14; J gene: TRBJ2-3; V gene: TRBV7-3; CDR3 protein: ASSQTRQTGADTQY
CDR3 length: 13; J gene: TRBJ2-1; V gene: TRBV7-3; CDR3 protein: ASSLGTGRFNEQF
CDR3 length: 12; J gene: TRBJ2-2; V gene: TRBV7-2; CDR3 protein: ASSLTGVTGELF
CDR3 length: 11; J gene: TRBJ1-3; V gene: TRBV6-5; CDR3 protein: ASRRSSGNTIY
CDR3 length: 12; J gene: TRBJ2-7; V gene: TRBV28; CDR3 protein: ASRGQGWTYEQY
CDR3 length: 10; J gene: TRBJ2-1; V gene: TRBV19; CDR3 protein: ASSGDSHEQF
CDR3 length: 10; J gene: TRBJ2-7; V gene: TRBV5-1; CDR3 protein: ASSLSSYEQY
CDR3 length: 13; J gene: TRBJ1-1; V gene: TRBV7-1; CDR3 protein: ASSLARQGMTEAF
CDR3 length: 13; J gene: TRBJ2-2; V gene: TRBV6-1; CDR3 protein: ASSSGLAYTGELF
CDR3 length: 15; J gene: TRBJ1-1; V gene: TRBV6-1; CDR3 protein: ASSDRITAQGDTEAF
CDR3 length: 11; J gene: TRBJ1-5; V gene: TRBV6-1; CDR3 protein: ASKQGGGQPQH
CDR3 length: 15; J gene: TRBJ1-1; V gene: TRBV10-1; CDR3 protein: ASPHSGTGGFHTEAF
CDR3 length: 10; J gene: TRBJ2-3; V gene: TRBV7-8; CDR3 protein: ASSFLEGTQY
CDR3 length: 13; J gene: TRBJ1-4; V gene: TRBV5-8; CDR3 protein: ASSLARASNEKLF
CDR3 length: 11; J gene: TRBJ1-1; V gene: TRBV6-4; CDR3 protein: ASRPTGGFSTF
CDR3 length: 12; J gene: TRBJ2-7; V gene: TRBV18; CDR3 protein: ASSLTVNSYEQY